Listed below are T cell receptor beta chains from one sample, sequenced in a study of blood T cell repertoires in COVID-19. The protocol was immunoSEQ multiplex PCR, while the TCRdb copy is restricted to in-frame clones and leaves out a portion. The sample lists more than 300,000 clones, 80% to 90% occurring once. Sequencing input: PBMCs or T cells enriched from blood (not recorded which). These receptors were collected from a man aged 40-55 years in a cohort exposed to, infected with or recovered from COVID-19 (not recorded which). The CDR3 runs from the conserved cysteine through the conserved F or W. A D gene is named only where the DNA matches it firmly. Only some rows state a clone size, as once, few, many or a class for expanded clones.

d_call j_call v_call clone_size cdr3_nt cdr3_aa
. TRBJ1-2 TRBV7-2 . TGTGCCAGCAGCTTTGGAGGGCCCAACTATGGCTACACCTTC CASSFGGPNYGYTF
TRBD1 TRBJ1-2 TRBV5-5 . TGTGCCAGCAGCGAGACAGGGGGCACTAACTATGGCTACACCTTC CASSETGGTNYGYTF
. TRBJ1-1 TRBV5-8 . TGTGCCAGCAGCTTTCTATGGAACACTGAAGCTTTCTTT CASSFLWNTEAFF
TRBD2 TRBJ2-1 TRBV29-1 . TGCAGCGTTGGTAAGGCGGGAGGGATAAATGAGCAGTTCTTC CSVGKAGGINEQFF
TRBD2 TRBJ2-3 TRBV28 . TGTGCCAGCAGTGGAGCGGGAGGGGCCGCAGATACGCAGTATTTT CASSGAGGAADTQYF
. TRBJ2-5 TRBV5-1 . TGCGCCAGCAGCTCCCGGACTGTAACGGAGACCCAGTACTTC CASSSRTVTETQYF
TRBD1 TRBJ2-7 TRBV5-1 . TGCGCCAGCAGCTTGGCAGGGGGCAGGGGCTACGAGCAGTACTTC CASSLAGGRGYEQYF
. TRBJ1-2 TRBV7-9 . TGTGCCAGCAGACCGACAGGCGAAGGTCATGGCTACACCTTC CASRPTGEGHGYTF
TRBD1 TRBJ2-7 TRBV7-2 . TGTGCCAGCAGCTTGGACAGGAAAGACTACGAGCAGTACTTC CASSLDRKDYEQYF
. TRBJ1-2 TRBV2 . TGTGCCAGCATCGCCGGGACATCATTCTATGGCTACACCTTC CASIAGTSFYGYTF
TRBD2 TRBJ2-1 TRBV19 . TGTGCCAGTAGTATAGTAGGTAGCGGGAGATGGAATGAGCAGTTCTTC CASSIVGSGRWNEQFF
. TRBJ1-5 TRBV6-5 few TGTGCCAGCAGGGCGACAAGCAATCAGCCCCAGCATTTT CASRATSNQPQHF
. TRBJ2-5 TRBV28 . TGTGCCAGCAGTTTCCGTACCGGGTACAAAGAGACCCAGTACTTC CASSFRTGYKETQYF
. TRBJ2-7 TRBV2 once TGTGCCAGCAGGAGGACTGGCTTCTCCTACGAGCAGTACTTC CASRRTGFSYEQYF
. TRBJ1-1 TRBV9 . TGTGCCAGCAGCGCCAATTCGGGGAACACTGAAGCTTTCTTT CASSANSGNTEAFF
. TRBJ1-2 TRBV11-2 . TGTGCCAGCAGCTTAGATGGAGGGATAGGCTATGGCTACACCTTC CASSLDGGIGYGYTF
. TRBJ1-5 TRBV9 once TGTGCCAGCAGCGTACGGCCAGGGGCGAATCAGCCCCAGCATTTT CASSVRPGANQPQHF